This T cell receptor (beta chain) was identified during a study of shared clonotypes between healthy human individuals. Libraries were prepared by immunoSEQ multiplex PCR; TCRdb keeps only in-frame clonotypes and omits some of them. The sample shows around 600,000 clones, 85% to 95% of them seen only once. Terminally differentiated effector memory CD45RA+ cells were excluded by CCR7 positive selection of CD45RO-negative cells. This CDR3 region has 13 residues. Trimming took 3 bases from V and 4 from J, leaving 10 bases between them. The germline gives CDR1 SQVTM, CDR2 ANQGSEA. General study points: Donor scarcity curtailed the genetic and exposure-history diversity represented herein.

Comment on this clone: What it binds is not known.

What was sequenced was naive CD8+ T cells sorted from blood. The chain recombines TRBV29-1 with TRBJ2-1, with D unclear. This receptor was identified in a woman in her twenties or thirties in good health. CDR3 coding DNA: TGCAGCGTTGAGTCGCGAGGTTACAATGAGCAGTTCTTC. This codes for CSVESRGYNEQFF.